Below are 2 T cell receptor beta chains sequenced from a single sample in a study of T cells in Graves' hyperthyroidism and ophthalmopathy (dated by TCRdb to the late 2010s). The library was made by multiplex PCR. Instrument on record: Illumina HiSeq 2000. The TCR beta CDR3 regions were amplified from the RNA transcripts. A first-round RT-PCR of the TCR CDR3 used the HTBI primer set with the Qiagen OneStep RT-PCR kit. TCRdb applied fastp at Q25 and MiXCR to the public reads, then kept only in-frame beta chains. A single entry per CDR3 protein holds the most common genes and DNA from its merged rows. The sample contains roughly 250,000 distinct CDR3 sequences, around 20% of them found a single time. Of the sample, around two thirds falls within the top ten clones. The sample consisted of blood. These receptors were collected from a man in his thirties or forties with Graves' ophthalmopathy.

Only a few counts were recorded for this clonotype. V gene TRBV6-1 combines with J gene TRBJ2-3, with 7 bases fitting TRBD1. V lost 5 bases and J lost 6; bases outside the gene matches: 8. The CDR3 spans 14 residues. CDR1 is MNHNS, CDR2 SASEGT, per germline. CDR3 residues: CASSSPGTADTQYF. CDR3 nucleotide sequence: TGTGCCAGCAGTTCCCCCGGGACAGCTGATACGCAGTATTTT.

In this sample, this clonotype turned up many times. The CDR3 DNA follows: TGTGCCAGCAGCTTAAATGCGAACACTGAAGCTTTCTTT. This encodes CASSLNANTEAFF. The V gene is TRBV7-3, the J gene TRBJ1-1; unclear D gene. CDR1 and CDR2 (germline): SGHTA, FQGTGA. Trimming stripped 1 base from V and 1 base from J, with 4 bases between. The CDR3 spans 13 residues.